The rows below give T cell receptor beta chains drawn from one sample of a study of post-analysis software for immune sequencing data. TCRdb used MiXCR to reprocess the PCR reads, holding one entry per CDR3 protein. The data contain fewer than 700,000 distinct CDR3 sequences, about 40% of them singletons. Sequenced: blood. These TCRs come from a girl aged 10 to 17 with multiple sclerosis. The CDR3 runs from the conserved cysteine through the conserved F or W. Fields, in order: V gene, D gene, clone size, J gene, CDR3 DNA, CDR3 protein. A D gene is named only where the DNA matches it firmly. The size entry is marked missing in some rows and otherwise reads once, few, many or a size class.

V gene: TRBV4-2; D gene: -; clone size: few; J gene: TRBJ2-7; CDR3 DNA: TGTGCCTGCAGCCAAGAGGGTAACGGGGCCGACGAGCAGTACTTC; CDR3 protein: CACSQEGNGADEQYF
V gene: TRBV6-5; D gene: TRBD2; clone size: -; J gene: TRBJ2-5; CDR3 DNA: TGTGCCAGCAAGACCGGGACTAGCGCAGAGACCCAGTACTTC; CDR3 protein: CASKTGTSAETQYF
V gene: TRBV7-8; D gene: -; clone size: -; J gene: TRBJ2-7; CDR3 DNA: TGTGCCAGCAGCTTAACCCCCCAGGGAAGTGCCTACGAGCAGTACTTC; CDR3 protein: CASSLTPQGSAYEQYF
V gene: TRBV20-1; D gene: -; clone size: -; J gene: TRBJ2-7; CDR3 DNA: TGCAGTGCTAGAGATTTTGGGCTGGCGGACGAGCAGTACTTC; CDR3 protein: CSARDFGLADEQYF
V gene: TRBV12-3/TRBV12-4; D gene: -; clone size: -; J gene: TRBJ1-2; CDR3 DNA: TGTGCCAGCAGGAGCCCAGGCCCCCTTAACTATGGCTACACCTTC; CDR3 protein: CASRSPGPLNYGYTF
V gene: TRBV4-1; D gene: -; clone size: few; J gene: TRBJ1-2; CDR3 DNA: TGCGCCAGCAGCCTAGAGGGGGGGGCACTAAACTATGGCTACACCTTC; CDR3 protein: CASSLEGGALNYGYTF
V gene: TRBV20-1; D gene: -; clone size: -; J gene: TRBJ2-3; CDR3 DNA: TGCAGTGCCCCAGGGGGGGAGGGCGTGGTAGATACGCAGTATTTT; CDR3 protein: CSAPGGEGVVDTQYF
V gene: TRBV12-3/TRBV12-4; D gene: -; clone size: few; J gene: TRBJ2-6; CDR3 DNA: TGTGCCAGCAGTCCGTATGCGGGGGCTTCTGGGGCCAACGTCCTGACTTTC; CDR3 protein: CASSPYAGASGANVLTF
V gene: TRBV4-2; D gene: -; clone size: -; J gene: TRBJ2-7; CDR3 DNA: TGTGCCAGCAGCCAAGAAGGCGGAGGAGGGTCCCACGAGCAGTACTTC; CDR3 protein: CASSQEGGGGSHEQYF
V gene: TRBV7-3; D gene: TRBD1; clone size: -; J gene: TRBJ2-1; CDR3 DNA: TGTGCCAGCAGCCCCGGGACAGACATCTACAATGAGCAGTTCTTC; CDR3 protein: CASSPGTDIYNEQFF
V gene: TRBV6-5; D gene: TRBD1; clone size: once; J gene: TRBJ2-5; CDR3 DNA: TGTGCCAGCAGTCCCCTGGACAGGCGCCAAGAGACCCAGTACTTC; CDR3 protein: CASSPLDRRQETQYF
V gene: TRBV6-5; D gene: TRBD2; clone size: -; J gene: TRBJ2-7; CDR3 DNA: TGTGCCAGCAGCTCCCCCCGAACTAGCGCCGAGCAGTACTTC; CDR3 protein: CASSSPRTSAEQYF
V gene: TRBV7-6; D gene: -; clone size: many; J gene: TRBJ2-1; CDR3 DNA: TGTGCCAGCAGCCCCTTGCGGCGGGAGAGGGGGTGGGATGAGCAGTTCTTC; CDR3 protein: CASSPLRRERGWDEQFF
V gene: TRBV11-2; D gene: TRBD2; clone size: -; J gene: TRBJ2-7; CDR3 DNA: TGTGCCAGCAGTCTCCGCCGGGGAGGGCCCTACGAGCAGTACTTC; CDR3 protein: CASSLRRGGPYEQYF
V gene: TRBV29-1; D gene: TRBD2; clone size: -; J gene: TRBJ2-7; CDR3 DNA: TGCAGCGTTGAAGCTCGAGGACTAGCGGGAGAGAGGTCCTACGAGCAGTACTTC; CDR3 protein: CSVEARGLAGERSYEQYF
V gene: TRBV19; D gene: TRBD1; clone size: -; J gene: TRBJ2-5; CDR3 DNA: TGTGCCAGTAGTATCCGGACAGGGGGCACAGAGACCCAGTACTTC; CDR3 protein: CASSIRTGGTETQYF
V gene: TRBV7-9; D gene: TRBD2; clone size: -; J gene: TRBJ2-7; CDR3 DNA: TGTGCCAGCAGCTTTGAGACTAGCGGGAGCCACGAGCAGTACTTC; CDR3 protein: CASSFETSGSHEQYF
V gene: TRBV6-5; D gene: TRBD2; clone size: few; J gene: TRBJ2-1; CDR3 DNA: TGTGCCAGCAGTTTTTGGGGGGGAACCTACAATGAGCAGTTCTTC; CDR3 protein: CASSFWGGTYNEQFF
V gene: TRBV30; D gene: -; clone size: -; J gene: TRBJ1-5; CDR3 DNA: TGTGCCTGGAGACAGGCTGGGGGCAATCAGCCCCAGCATTTT; CDR3 protein: CAWRQAGGNQPQHF
V gene: TRBV24-1; D gene: -; clone size: -; J gene: TRBJ2-1; CDR3 DNA: TGTGCCACCAGTGACCGAGGGAGTAGTGGCTACAATGAGCAGTTCTTC; CDR3 protein: CATSDRGSSGYNEQFF
V gene: TRBV18; D gene: -; clone size: -; J gene: TRBJ2-1; CDR3 DNA: TGTGCCAGCTCACTCTCCGACAGTAACAATGAGCAGTTCTTC; CDR3 protein: CASSLSDSNNEQFF
V gene: TRBV4-2; D gene: TRBD2; clone size: few; J gene: TRBJ2-1; CDR3 DNA: TGTGCCAGCAGCCCCGGGGGGGCTACGTACAATGAGCAGTTCTTC; CDR3 protein: CASSPGGATYNEQFF
V gene: TRBV11-2; D gene: -; clone size: -; J gene: TRBJ2-7; CDR3 DNA: TGTGCCAGCAGCTCCCGGGACTCACGAAAAACCTACGAGCAGTACTTC; CDR3 protein: CASSSRDSRKTYEQYF
V gene: TRBV27; D gene: -; clone size: -; J gene: TRBJ2-1; CDR3 DNA: TGTGCCAGCAGTTTATCAGGGACGTACAATGAGCAGTTCTTC; CDR3 protein: CASSLSGTYNEQFF
V gene: TRBV3-1; D gene: -; clone size: -; J gene: TRBJ2-3; CDR3 DNA: TGTGCCAGCAGCCAAGACGGGGCAGGGCCCGATACGCAGTATTTT; CDR3 protein: CASSQDGAGPDTQYF